The sequence of this TCR beta chain was determined in a study of T cells in Graves' hyperthyroidism and ophthalmopathy. General observations from the study: Also found in blood were most expanded thyroid clonotypes above 0.001.

This clonotype occurred many times. Its target is not known. Patients counted as stable if ophthalmopathy did not develop within 18 months. Uncontrolled infections, other autoimmune diseases, pregnancy or lactation led to exclusion of patients. Around 9.8 ml fresh peripheral blood yielded the PBMCs. The CDR3 loop spans 13 amino acids. Deletions cut 1 base from V and 3 bases from J, with 4 bases between. In germline, CDR1 is SGHRS, CDR2 YFSETQ. What was amplified from RNA transcripts were TCR beta CDR3 regions. Initially, a first-round RT-PCR of the TCR CDR3 employed the HTBI primer set. MiXCR, run by TCRdb on the multiplex PCR reads, gives a single entry per CDR3 protein. The sample lists 600,000 to 750,000 distinct CDR3 sequences, roughly a sixth seen once, with about 14% in the top ten.

Sequences were obtained from blood. This clonotype was obtained from a man in his fifties with Graves' hyperthyroidism. The rearrangement links TRBV5-1 to TRBJ1-4; D is uncertain. The DNA for the CDR3 is TGCGCCAGCAGCTTGTGGGCTAATGAAAAACTGTTTTTT. Translating it yields CASSLWANEKLFF.